This T cell receptor beta chain was recovered during a study of identifying expanded T cells in peripheral blood. Study-level findings and limits: Differentially abundant clones: around 1.2 between replicates, about 17 at roughly 15 days, 19 at four. Across healthy donors, higher total template counts meant significantly greater approximately two-week count variance.

Points on this clone: What it binds is not known.

The CDR3 has 15 amino acids. Germline V lookup: CDR1 SGHTA, CDR2 FQGNSA. J lost 0 bases, V lost 4 bases, and 5 bases had no gene match. Data came from immunoSEQ multiplex PCR; TCRdb stores just in-frame clones and leaves some out. Of about 110,000 clones in the sample, around 90% were seen once. Healthy donors had no documented immune events, such as infections, while sampled. This receptor was identified in a person aged 18 to 75 in good health. The specimen sequenced was blood. V gene TRBV7-2 combines with J gene TRBJ2-7, with TRBD2 matching over 8 bases. The CDR3 reads CASSYTGGFSYEQYF. The CDR3 DNA follows: TGTGCCAGCAGCTACACGGGGGGGTTCTCCTACGAGCAGTACTTC.